The 32 T cell receptor beta chains reported below all come from one sample, sequenced in a study of T cell responses to AZD1222 COVID-19 vaccine. Here immunoSEQ multiplex PCR was the method, and the copy in TCRdb shows in-frame clones only, minus some. The data contain fewer than 150,000 clones, roughly 91% of them singletons. Sequenced material: peripheral blood, taken 28 days after the second AZD1222 dose. These receptors were obtained from an adult who received the AZD1222 COVID-19 vaccine.

This clone has a handful of counts. This chain joins TRBV4-3 and TRBJ1-5, with TRBD1 matching over 10 bases. V lost 0 bases, J lost 7 bases, and 6 bases stayed unmatched. The CDR3 has 16 residues. Per germline, CDR1 LGHNA and CDR2 YSLEER. In nucleotides, the CDR3 is TGCGCCAGCAGCCAAGATCATGGACAGGGGGGACAGCCCCAGCATTTT. Translated, it gives CASSQDHGQGGQPQHF.

CDR3 bases: TGTGCCAGTACCATGACGGGTTCGGGAACCGGGGAGCTGTTTTTT. Amino acids: CASTMTGSGTGELFF. The chain couples TRBV19 to TRBJ2-2; D may be TRBD2 (5 bases). This CDR3 is 15 amino acids long. The V and J ends lost 7 bases and 5 bases respectively, with 17 bases between them. Germline CDR1 LNHDA, CDR2 SQIVND (reference sequence).

V usage is TRBV14 and J usage is TRBJ2-3, with no clear D. V was shortened by 7 bases and J by 4 bases, with 12 bases between the two germline ends. This CDR3 is 13 amino acids long. Germline V gene sequence: CDR1 SGHDN, CDR2 FVKESK. This CDR3 reads CASTDEVADTQYF. CDR3 DNA sequence: TGTGCCAGCACAGATGAAGTCGCAGATACGCAGTATTTT.

The chain joins TRBV6-2 or TRBV6-3 to TRBJ1-1; no clear D gene. Germline loops: CDR1 MNHEY, CDR2 SVGEGT. V was shortened by 2 bases and J by 7 bases, with 11 bases between the two germline ends. The CDR3 loop spans 13 amino acids. This chain's CDR3 is CASSYVSRSEAFF. The CDR3 nucleotides are TGTGCCAGCAGTTACGTATCAAGGAGTGAAGCTTTCTTT.

The V and J genes are TRBV4-1 and TRBJ2-1; TRBD2 aligns across 9 bases. CDR1 is MGHRA and CDR2 is YSYEKL in the germline V gene. The V segment lost 0 bases and the J segment 8 bases; nucleotides outside the gene matches: 8. The CDR3 spans 16 residues. This CDR3 is CASSQDRRGGRDEQFF. CDR3 sequence (DNA): TGCGCCAGCAGCCAAGATAGGCGGGGGGGAAGGGATGAGCAGTTCTTC.

In nucleotides, the CDR3 is TGTGCCAGCAGCGTAGGCAGGGGGGGAAGCTCTGGAAACACCATATATTTT. Translating it yields CASSVGRGGSSGNTIYF. The chain combines TRBV9 with TRBJ1-3; TRBD1 aligns across 7 bases. This CDR3 spans 17 amino acids. V was clipped by 0 bases and J by 0 bases; unmatched bases: 6. CDR1 is SGDLS and CDR2 is YYNGEE in the germline V gene.

The V and J genes are TRBV29-1 and TRBJ1-1, with a tentative D call TRBD1 (6 bases). Trimming left V 0 bases short and J 11 bases short, with 13 bases between. The germline V gene encodes CDR1 SQVTM and CDR2 ANQGSEA. The CDR3 extends over 12 amino acids. CDR3 DNA sequence: TGCAGCGTTGAAGATGCGGGGGGCAGGGCTTTCTTT. Amino acid sequence: CSVEDAGGRAFF.

J is TRBJ1-5 and V is TRBV20-1; tentatively, D is TRBD1 (6 bases). There are 15 residues in the CDR3. V was clipped by 3 bases and J by 4 bases, with 16 bases between them. The germline CDR1 and CDR2 sequences are DFQATT and SNEGSKA (reference sequence). CDR3 DNA: TGCAGTGCTAGTCGGTTGGGGCAGGGGAATCAGCCCCAGCATTTT. Protein product: CSASRLGQGNQPQHF.

CDR3 DNA: TGTGCCAGCAGCTTAGCAGCGGGGGCTGGTGACGAGCAGTACTTC. Its translation is CASSLAAGAGDEQYF. V and J are TRBV7-6 and TRBJ2-7; 8 bases are shared with TRBD2. V shed 0 bases and J 5 bases; nucleotides not matched to a gene: 6. Germline values: CDR1 SGHVS, CDR2 FNYEAQ. CDR3 size: 15 residues.

J is TRBJ1-6 and V is TRBV13; TRBD1 might be the D (6 bases). This CDR3 is built from 16 residues. Germline values: CDR1 PRHDT, CDR2 FYEKMQ (reference sequence). Trimming took 5 bases from V and 7 from J, leaving 18 bases between them. DNA for the CDR3: TGTGCCAGCAGCAGAGAACCGGGACAAAGAAATTCACCCCTCCACTTT. As protein: CASSREPGQRNSPLHF.

The CDR3 DNA is TGTGCCAGCAGTTCAGGACTAGCGGGGGGTGGCGAGCAGTACTTC. Translating gives CASSSGLAGGGEQYF. The chain employs TRBV28 and TRBJ2-7, with 14 nucleotides matching TRBD2. The CDR3 covers 15 residues. The V gene's germline CDR1 is MDHEN and CDR2 SYDVKM. Unmatched junction bases numbered 5, after V lost 4 bases and J lost 6 bases.

The V call is TRBV6-5, the J call TRBJ1-5, with 10 bases fitting TRBD1. J lost 5 bases, V lost 0 bases, and 1 base had no gene match. Per germline, CDR1 MNHEY and CDR2 SVGAGI. This CDR3 spans 15 amino acids. The DNA of the CDR3 is TGTGCCAGCAGTTACTCCGGGACAGGGGATCAGCCCCAGCATTTT. Encoded protein: CASSYSGTGDQPQHF.

The V call is TRBV18, the J call TRBJ1-2; maybe TRBD1 (6 bases). The CDR3 sequence is 15 residues long. Germline V gene lookup returns CDR1 KGHSH and CDR2 LQKENI. Trimming removed 2 bases at V and 2 bases at J, with 12 bases between. CDR3 loop: CASSPEGGANYGYTF. The CDR3 DNA reads as TGTGCCAGCTCACCAGAGGGGGGAGCCAACTATGGCTACACCTTC.

This clone has only one observation. J is TRBJ1-3 and V is TRBV7-9; a weak D match, TRBD1 (5 bases). V was trimmed by 1 base and J by 4 bases, leaving 14 bases between them. The CDR3 consists of 16 residues. Germline assignment: CDR1 SEHNR and CDR2 FQNEAQ (reference sequence). The CDR3 sequence: CASSLGGPVGGNTIYF. DNA for the CDR3: TGTGCCAGCAGCTTAGGGGGACCCGTCGGGGGAAACACCATATATTTT.

The V call is TRBV6-5, the J call TRBJ1-5; D is ambiguous. V lost 7 bases and J 0 bases, leaving 13 bases between the germline ends. Germline loops: CDR1 MNHEY, CDR2 SVGAGI. The CDR3 spans 15 residues. This CDR3 is CASKKAGYSNQPQHF. In DNA form, the CDR3 reads TGTGCCAGCAAAAAAGCGGGGTATAGCAATCAGCCCCAGCATTTT.

The J gene is TRBJ1-2, the V gene TRBV27; 7 bases agree with TRBD1. The CDR3 consists of 14 residues. The germline V gene has CDR1 MNHEY and CDR2 SMNVEV (reference sequence). With V trimmed by 0 bases and J by 7 bases, 5 bases remained unmatched. The CDR3 nucleotides are TGTGCCAGCAGTTTATCCGACAGGGCAAGTGGCTACACCTTC. Its translation: CASSLSDRASGYTF.

The rearrangement links TRBV4-1 to TRBJ1-6; 9 nucleotides match TRBD1. The germline CDR1 and CDR2 sequences are MGHRA and YSYEKL. This CDR3 contains 15 residues. After removal of 4 bases from V and 9 bases from J, the junction contained 7 bases not matched to a gene. The CDR3 region is CASSPSGQGLSPLHF. CDR3 bases: TGCGCCAGCAGCCCATCGGGACAGGGCCTTTCACCCCTCCACTTT.

The chain couples TRBV6-5 to TRBJ2-3; maybe TRBD2 (6 bases). Germline values: CDR1 MNHEY, CDR2 SVGAGI. V was shortened by 0 bases and J by 4 bases, with 11 bases between the two germline ends. The CDR3 is 15 residues long. In nucleotides, the CDR3 is TGTGCCAGCAGTTACTCGTGGCGGGGTCCAGATACGCAGTATTTT. Its protein is CASSYSWRGPDTQYF.

The rearrangement joins TRBV7-2 to TRBJ2-2; TRBD1 matches at 11 bases. This CDR3 contains 16 residues. Germline V lookup: CDR1 SGHTA, CDR2 FQGNSA. V shed 1 base, J shed 6 bases, and the junction held 4 bases outside the gene matches. The CDR3 is CASSLVGTGGPGELFF. For the CDR3, the DNA is TGTGCCAGCAGCTTAGTAGGGACAGGGGGTCCCGGGGAGCTGTTTTTT.

The rearrangement links TRBV6-5 to TRBJ1-2, with 8 bases that match TRBD1. V was clipped by 7 bases and J by 8 bases; unmatched bases: 9. Germline assignment: CDR1 MNHEY and CDR2 SVGAGI. This CDR3 region has 13 residues. The DNA of the CDR3 is TGTGCCAGCAAAATCGGACAGGGTCGAGGCTACACCTTC. Protein: CASKIGQGRGYTF.

The chain recombines TRBV20-1 with TRBJ2-1; a weak D match, TRBD2 (5 bases). The CDR3 is 15 amino acids. Germline V CDR1 and CDR2: DFQATT, SNEGSKA (reference sequence). The V end lost 3 bases, the J end lost 3 bases, and 15 bases lay between the germline ends. In DNA form, the CDR3 reads TGCAGTGCTAGTGGCTCACTAGGGATCTACAATGAGCAGTTCTTC. Its translation is CSASGSLGIYNEQFF.

The chain joins TRBV27 to TRBJ1-5; D remains unclear. The CDR3 runs 15 residues. From germline, CDR1 is MNHEY and CDR2 SMNVEV (reference sequence). Trimming left V 8 bases short and J 2 bases short, with 16 bases between. The CDR3 loop reads CASSLSPGGNQPQHF. The CDR3 nucleotides read TGTGCCAGCTCCCTTTCACCGGGAGGCAATCAGCCCCAGCATTTT.

The genes are TRBV4-1 and TRBJ2-3, with TRBD2 matching 8 bases. In germline, CDR1 is MGHRA, CDR2 YSYEKL. J was trimmed by 3 bases and V by 3 bases; bases with no gene match: 11. The CDR3 is 17 residues long. CDR3 residues: CASSQKAGTRSTDTQYF. CDR3 DNA: TGCGCCAGCAGCCAGAAGGCCGGGACTAGGAGTACAGATACGCAGTATTTT.

The chain couples TRBV6-6 to TRBJ1-1; 7 positions match TRBD1. CDR3 length equals 16 residues. CDR1 and CDR2 (germline): MNHNY, SVGAGI (reference sequence). Trimming at V came to 2 bases and at J to 4 bases, leaving 10 bases not matched to a gene. The CDR3 DNA is TGTGCCAGCAGTTACGGGGCTTCGGACAGGAGCACTGAAGCTTTCTTT. Translating it yields CASSYGASDRSTEAFF.

Written as DNA, the CDR3 is TGTGCCAGCAGCCTGGACAGGGCCACCGGGGAGCTGTTTTTT. This encodes CASSLDRATGELFF. The genes are TRBV7-8 and TRBJ2-2, with TRBD1 identical over 8 bases. CDR1 SGHVS and CDR2 FQNEAQ come from the germline V gene. This CDR3 is 14 amino acids long. Unmatched junction bases numbered 3, after V lost 5 bases and J lost 4 bases.

The J gene is TRBJ1-1, the V gene TRBV9; perhaps TRBD1 as D (6 bases). Trimming left V 4 bases short and J 0 bases short, with 13 bases between. Germline loops: CDR1 SGDLS, CDR2 YYNGEE. The CDR3 consists of 15 residues. CDR3 in DNA: TGTGCCAGCAGCCCCCGTACAGGGATGAACACTGAAGCTTTCTTT. Amino acid sequence: CASSPRTGMNTEAFF.

The genes are TRBV11-2 and TRBJ1-2; no reliable D call. Per the germline V gene, CDR1 is SGHAT and CDR2 is FQNNGV. The ends were cut back, 2 bases at V and 6 bases at J, with 13 bases in the middle. The length of the CDR3 is 14 residues. The CDR3 bases are TGTGCCAGCAGCTTATCCGGGAGAATGGATGGCTACACCTTC. The encoded protein is CASSLSGRMDGYTF.

The genes are TRBV28 and TRBJ1-2, with D unclear. Germline V gives CDR1 MDHEN, CDR2 SYDVKM. This CDR3 has 13 residues. Between the trimmed V and J ends, which lost 8 bases and 6 bases, there was a span of 16 bases. CDR3 nucleotides: TGTGCCAGCCAGCCTCCCGCGTCCCATGGCTACACCTTC. This encodes CASQPPASHGYTF.

The V gene is TRBV25-1, the J gene TRBJ1-2; TRBD1 aligns across 7 bases. The CDR3 runs to 14 residues. Germline V lookup: CDR1 MGHDK, CDR2 SYGVNS. V gave up 0 bases and J gave up 4 bases; unmatched junction bases: 2. CDR3 in DNA: TGTGCCAGCAGTGAATATGACAGGGTCTATGGCTACACCTTC. Residues: CASSEYDRVYGYTF.

The V call is TRBV15, the J call TRBJ2-3; the D gene is possibly TRBD2 (5 bases). This CDR3 has 12 residues. CDR1 is LNHNV, CDR2 YYDKDF, per germline (reference sequence). Trimming removed 3 bases at V and 4 bases at J, with 5 bases between. Written as DNA, the CDR3 is TGTGCCACCAGCAGCGGGGCAGATACGCAGTATTTT. Protein product: CATSSGADTQYF. The variable domain in full, completed from reference TRBV15 and TRBJ2-3, reads DAMVIQNPRYQVTQFGKPVTLSCSQTLNHNVMYWYQQKSSQAPKLLFHYYDKDFNNEADTPDNFQSRRPNTSFCFLDIRSPGLGDTAMYLCATSSGADTQYFGPGTRLTVL.

This clone was seen once. This chain links TRBV7-6 with TRBJ1-1, with D maybe TRBD1 (6 bases). The V end lost 5 bases, the J end lost 1 base, and 17 bases lay between the germline ends. CDR1 is SGHVS and CDR2 is FNYEAQ in the germline V gene. The CDR3 has 16 amino acids. CDR3 nucleotide sequence: TGTGCCAGCAGCGAAGCCGCCAGGGGAACGAACACTGAAGCTTTCTTT. Protein: CASSEAARGTNTEAFF.

The CDR3 DNA reads as TGTGCCTGGAACCCGACCTTTAACACTGAAGCTTTCTTT. Protein product: CAWNPTFNTEAFF. The rearrangement uses TRBV30 and TRBJ1-1; D remains ambiguous. The CDR3 runs 13 residues. V was pared by 4 bases and J by 2 bases, with 11 bases between. Germline V gene sequence: CDR1 GTSNPN, CDR2 SVGIG (reference sequence). Filled out from reference TRBV30 and TRBJ1-1, the complete variable domain reads SQTIHQWPATLVQPVGSPLSLECTVEGTSNPNLYWYRQAAGRGLQLLFYSVGIGQISSEVPQNLSASRPQDRQFILSSKKLLLSDSGFYLCAWNPTFNTEAFFGQGTRLTVV.